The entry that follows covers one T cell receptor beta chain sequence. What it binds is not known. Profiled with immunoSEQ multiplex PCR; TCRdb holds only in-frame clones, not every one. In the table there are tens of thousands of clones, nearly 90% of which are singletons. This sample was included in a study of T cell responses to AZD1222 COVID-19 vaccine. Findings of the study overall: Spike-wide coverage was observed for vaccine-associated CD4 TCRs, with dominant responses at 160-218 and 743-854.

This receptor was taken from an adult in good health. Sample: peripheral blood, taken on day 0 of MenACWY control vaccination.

CDR3 in amino acids: CSATGHEQYF. The CDR3 bases are TGCAGTGCTACAGGGCACGAGCAGTACTTC. The V call is TRBV20-1, the J call TRBJ2-7, with D perhaps TRBD1 (5 bases). The CDR3 has 10 amino acids. Germline loops: CDR1 DFQATT, CDR2 SNEGSKA (reference sequence). V was trimmed by 4 bases and J by 5 bases, leaving 6 bases between them.